This TCR beta chain is drawn from a study of blood T cell repertoires in COVID-19. Study in general: Some COVID-19 samples were acute and others convalescent; all came from the United States, Italy and Spain.

Method: immunoSEQ multiplex PCR; TCRdb's copy keeps in-frame clones and lacks some. Of tens of thousands of clones in the sample, 70% to 90% were seen once. CDR1 is MNHEY, CDR2 SMNVEV, per germline (reference sequence). The V and J ends lost 2 bases and 7 bases respectively, with 12 bases between them. CDR3 length: 14 residues. The clonotype was recovered from a human donor in a cohort sampled during active COVID-19. This sequence joins TRBV27 and TRBJ2-1, with TRBD2 as a possible D gene (6 bases). Sequenced sample: peripheral blood. DNA of the CDR3: TGTGCCAGCAGTTTAGGGGGGAAAGCTAATGAGCAGTTCTTC. Its translation is CASSLGGKANEQFF.